The sequence of this T cell receptor beta chain was determined in a study of molecular identifiers for immune sequencing clone quantification. Study-wide results and limits: Whereas naive cells kept under 1% of molecules in clones above 20 RNA copies, such clones held over 98% in effectors.

This clonotype appeared a few times. Antigen: not known. TCRdb fed the PCR reads into MiXCR, producing one record per CDR3 protein. Of about 97,000 distinct CDR3 sequences listed, under 40% are singletons. V was clipped by 5 bases and J by 3 bases; unmatched bases: 15. This CDR3 is 20 amino acids long. Germline lookup yields CDR1 MDHEN and CDR2 SYDVKM. The V gene is TRBV28, the J gene TRBJ2-3, with 15 nucleotides matching TRBD2. The source of this sequence is a human donor in good health. Some libraries in this study had Jurkat cell RNA spiked in. Sample: naive CD8+ T cells from blood, with Jurkat cell RNA spiked in. Subset given: FACS-sorted CD8+CD4-CCR7+CD45RA+ naive T cells. The DNA of the CDR3 is TGTGCCAGCAGTGGATACCTCGGACTAGCGGGAGGGCCCTGGACAGATACGCAGTATTTT. Encoded protein: CASSGYLGLAGGPWTDTQYF.